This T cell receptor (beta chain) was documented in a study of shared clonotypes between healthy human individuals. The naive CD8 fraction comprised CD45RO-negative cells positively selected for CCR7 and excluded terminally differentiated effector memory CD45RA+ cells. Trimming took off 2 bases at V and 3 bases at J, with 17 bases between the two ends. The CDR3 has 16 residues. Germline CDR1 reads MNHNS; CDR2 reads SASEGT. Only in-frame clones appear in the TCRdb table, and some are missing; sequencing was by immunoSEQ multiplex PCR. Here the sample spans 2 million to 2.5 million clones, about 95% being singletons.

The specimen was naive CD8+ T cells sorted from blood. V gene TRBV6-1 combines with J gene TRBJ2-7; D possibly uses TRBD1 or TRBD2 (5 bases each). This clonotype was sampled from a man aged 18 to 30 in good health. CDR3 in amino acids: CASSEWGGFGGYEQYF. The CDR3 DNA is TGTGCCAGCAGTGAATGGGGTGGATTTGGGGGCTACGAGCAGTACTTC.